This T cell receptor (beta chain) was sequenced for a study of blood T cell repertoires in COVID-19. Whole-study context: Acute-phase and convalescent COVID-19 samples originated in the United States, Italy and Spain. T cells, B-cell-depleted T cells, or PBMCs supplied cDNA or gDNA.

This clone was recorded once. CDR3 length: 15 residues. CDR1 and CDR2 (germline): LNHDA, SQIVND (reference sequence). The V segment lost 4 bases and the J segment 1 base; nucleotides outside the gene matches: 4. Seattle's cohort entered during active infection and was followed longitudinally. Authors' data handling: Quantification of nucleated cells was approximated via reference gene primer amplification. Some clones are missing from TCRdb's copy, which holds only in-frame ones; the method was immunoSEQ multiplex PCR. That table gives V, J and clone size, and the DNA gave D and trimming. This table has about 370,000 clones, 89% appearing once.

This TCR derives from a woman aged 25 to 45 with COVID-19, enrolled during active disease. Sequencing used peripheral blood. This chain uses TRBV19 with TRBJ2-3, with 8 nucleotides matching TRBD2. CDR3: CASSRSTSGTDTQYF. CDR3 nucleotide sequence: TGTGCCAGTAGTAGATCGACTAGCGGCACAGATACGCAGTATTTT.